This TCR beta chain came from a study of human T cells and chemical hapten exposure. As to time point: healthy volunteer bleed at 2 weeks. It was from unfractionated whole blood that total RNA was extracted. TCRdb redid the calling of the RACE reads with MiXCR, one entry per CDR3 protein. The sample consists of 85,000 to 95,000 distinct CDR3 sequences, about 8.6% of them appearing once. Sequences were obtained from whole blood. This receptor was taken from a female donor in good health. Some clones in this sample may be carry-over from other donors' samples.

The CDR3 here is CASRKATGVEQYF. CDR3 DNA: TGTGCCAGCAGAAAAGCGACAGGGGTCGAGCAGTACTTC. The rearrangement links TRBV28 to TRBJ2-7, with 8 bases fitting TRBD1. Losses at the gene ends were 6 bases for V and 6 bases for J; bases not matched to a gene: 7. CDR1 is MDHEN and CDR2 is SYDVKM in the germline V gene. This CDR3 has 13 amino acids.